Listed here are 9 T cell receptor beta chains from one sample, sequenced in a study of PD-1 blockade in classical Hodgkin lymphoma. Autologous stem cell transplantation was followed by relapse in every patient, and brentuximab vedotin exposure varied. Only in-frame clones appear in the TCRdb table, and some are missing; sequencing was by immunoSEQ multiplex PCR. The table has tens of thousands of clones, over 55% seen once; the top ten hold 3.3%. The sequences come from peripheral blood mononuclear cells (PBMCs), collected before the second cycle of nivolumab. Receptors originate from a human donor with classical Hodgkin lymphoma.

This clone was picked up one time. This chain links TRBV5-4 with TRBJ2-1, with D possibly matching TRBD2 (5 bases). V lost 1 base and J lost 9, with 14 bases in between. The germline gives CDR1 SGHNT, CDR2 YYREEE (reference sequence). This CDR3 comprises 14 residues. The CDR3 nucleotides read TGTGCCAGCAGCTTGAGACCCGAAGGAGGTGAGCAGTTCTTC. This encodes CASSLRPEGGEQFF. Based on the CDR3 plus reference TRBV5-4 and TRBJ2-1, the full variable domain is ETGVTQSPTHLIKTRGQQVTLRCSSQSGHNTVSWYQQALGQGPQFIFQYYREEENGRGNFPPRFSGLQFPNYSSELNVNALELDDSALYLCASSLRPEGGEQFFGPGTRLTVL.

The chain uses TRBV19 and TRBJ1-6; no clear D. The germline CDR1 and CDR2 sequences are LNHDA and SQIVND (reference sequence). The CDR3 is made up of 15 amino acids. The V end was cut by 1 base, the J end by 7 bases, with 11 bases between. CDR3 residues: CASSIGEFLNSPLHF. The CDR3 DNA reads TGTGCCAGTAGTATAGGGGAATTTTTGAATTCACCCCTCCACTTT.

This chain joins TRBV27 and TRBJ2-7, with D uncertain. This CDR3 has 14 amino acids. V was clipped by 2 bases and J by 2 bases, with 10 bases between them. Germline-derived CDR1 and CDR2 are MNHEY and SMNVEV (reference sequence). The DNA for the CDR3 is TGTGCCAGCAGTTTACACACTCCGGCCTACGAGCAGTACTTC. It codes for CASSLHTPAYEQYF.

The chain employs TRBV5-6 and TRBJ1-1; D ambiguous. The CDR3 loop spans 11 amino acids. CDR1 is SGHDT, CDR2 YYEEEE, per germline. V was trimmed by 2 bases and J by 8 bases, leaving 7 bases between them. CDR3 in amino acids: CASSFGGEAFF. CDR3 bases: TGTGCCAGCAGCTTCGGCGGCGAAGCTTTCTTT.

The chain uses TRBV9 and TRBJ2-5, with D hard to call. Germline values: CDR1 SGDLS, CDR2 YYNGEE. The CDR3 covers 14 residues. The ends were cut back, 4 bases at V and 5 bases at J, with 15 bases in the middle. CDR3: CASSPMTGSETQYF. The DNA of the CDR3 is TGTGCCAGCAGCCCAATGACTGGATCGGAGACCCAGTACTTC.

This clone was recorded only once. CDR3 sequence: CAMREGTGAYEQYF. The CDR3 nucleotides are TGTGCCATGCGAGAAGGGACAGGGGCCTACGAGCAGTACTTC. V usage is TRBV10-3 and J usage is TRBJ2-7; TRBD1 agrees at 10 bases. V lost 9 bases and J lost 2; bases outside the gene matches: 7. This CDR3 contains 14 residues. Germline CDR1 reads ENHRY; CDR2 reads SYGVKD.

V gene TRBV9 combines with J gene TRBJ2-1; the match to TRBD2 covers 11 bases. The CDR3 spans 16 residues. Looked up from germline, CDR1 is SGDLS and CDR2 is YYNGEE. Losses at the gene ends were 0 bases for V and 2 bases for J; bases not matched to a gene: 1. Here the CDR3 reads CASSVASGGTYNEQFF. Written as DNA, the CDR3 is TGTGCCAGCAGCGTAGCTAGCGGGGGGACCTACAATGAGCAGTTCTTC.

This clone came up once. The chain links TRBV6-4 to TRBJ1-5, with D perhaps matching TRBD1 (6 bases). This CDR3 spans 13 amino acids. Per the germline V gene, CDR1 is MRHNA and CDR2 is SNTAGT. The CDR3 nucleotides read TGTCCCTCGGGGGGGCCGAGCAATCAGCCCCAGCATTTT. Translating it yields CPSGGPSNQPQHF.

This clone showed up just a few times. The chain is built from TRBV9 and TRBJ2-1; D not resolved. The length of the CDR3 is 12 residues. Germline values: CDR1 SGDLS, CDR2 YYNGEE. Trimming left V 2 bases short and J 9 bases short, with 9 bases between. The CDR3 nucleotides are TGTGCCAGCAGCGTCGACTTGACTGAGCAGTTCTTC. Its protein is CASSVDLTEQFF.